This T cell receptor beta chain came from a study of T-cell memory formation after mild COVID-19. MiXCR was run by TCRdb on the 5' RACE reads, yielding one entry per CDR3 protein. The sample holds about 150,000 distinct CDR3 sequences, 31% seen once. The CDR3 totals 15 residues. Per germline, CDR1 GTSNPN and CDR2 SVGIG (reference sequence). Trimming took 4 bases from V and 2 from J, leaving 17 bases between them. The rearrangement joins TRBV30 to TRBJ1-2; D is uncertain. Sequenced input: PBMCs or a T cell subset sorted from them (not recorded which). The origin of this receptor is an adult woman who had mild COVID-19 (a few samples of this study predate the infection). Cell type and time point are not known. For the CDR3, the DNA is TGTGCCTGGAAGTACATGGAATATACCAACTATGGCTACACCTTC. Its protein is CAWKYMEYTNYGYTF.